Each of the 13 T cell receptor beta chains below was sequenced from the same sample in a study of control samples from healthy donors and cancer patients. This table comes from immunoSEQ multiplex PCR, and its TCRdb copy is limited to in-frame clones, with some not included. The repertoire holds 200,000 to 250,000 clones, roughly 94% seen once, with approximately 1.6% in the top ten. Sequencing used blood. The receptors here all came from a man aged 45 to 65 in good health.

Worth noting for this clone: Other DNA sequences of this sample code for an identical CDR3. This rearrangement joins TRBV5-1 to TRBJ1-5; D may be TRBD1 (6 bases). CDR1 and CDR2 (germline): SGHRS, YFSETQ. The CDR3 runs 14 residues. The ends were cut back, 0 bases at V and 7 bases at J, with 11 bases in the middle. CDR3 loop: CASSLEGGGQPQHF. CDR3 coding DNA: TGCGCCAGCAGCTTGGAAGGGGGAGGACAGCCCCAGCATTTT. Looking up the rest from reference TRBV5-1 and TRBJ1-5 gives the full variable domain: KAGVTQTPRYLIKTRGQQVTLSCSPISGHRSVSWYQQTPGQGLQFLFEYFSETQRNKGNFPGRFSGRQFSNSRSEMNVSTLELGDSALYLCASSLEGGGQPQHFGDGTRLSIL.

V usage is TRBV6-5 and J usage is TRBJ1-1, with a weak D call TRBD1 (5 bases). In germline, CDR1 is MNHEY, CDR2 SVGAGI. The germline V and J ends were trimmed by 6 bases and 1 base, with 9 bases remaining between them. The CDR3 loop spans 13 amino acids. This CDR3 reads CASRQTGNTEAFF. The CDR3 bases are TGTGCCAGCAGGCAAACAGGGAACACTGAAGCTTTCTTT.

The V gene is TRBV20-1, the J gene TRBJ2-1; D is possibly TRBD1 (6 bases). V shed 3 bases and J shed 7 bases, with 13 bases lying between them. CDR1 and CDR2 (germline): DFQATT, SNEGSKA (reference sequence). This CDR3 has 13 residues. CDR3 bases: TGCAGTGCTAGTCCCGACAGGAAGAATGAGCAGTTCTTC. This gives the protein CSASPDRKNEQFF.

This chain links TRBV7-2 with TRBJ1-6, with 8 positions matching TRBD1. The V gene end was trimmed by 5 bases and the J gene end by 9 bases; junction bases not matched to a gene: 6. CDR3 length: 14 amino acids. Germline V gives CDR1 SGHTA, CDR2 FQGNSA. The CDR3: CASSPTGESSPLHF. The CDR3 DNA reads as TGTGCCAGCAGCCCGACAGGGGAAAGTTCACCCCTCCACTTT.

J is TRBJ2-1 and V is TRBV6-5; either TRBD1 or TRBD2 may supply D (5 bases each). CDR1 and CDR2 (germline): MNHEY, SVGAGI. This CDR3 has 15 amino acids. Deletions cut 4 bases from V and 3 bases from J, with 13 bases between. The CDR3 region is CASSSGREFYNEQFF. The DNA for the CDR3 is TGTGCCAGCAGTTCAGGCAGGGAGTTCTACAATGAGCAGTTCTTC.

Only a few counts were recorded for this clone. One junction end does not reproduce the germline sequence, and a read error may be involved. The chain joins TRBV6-6 to TRBJ2-3; D ambiguous. The germline V gene has CDR1 MNHNY and CDR2 SVGAGI (reference sequence). The CDR3 contains 14 residues. CDR3 sequence: CASSYLPAQIRTIF. In nucleotides, the CDR3 is TGTGCCAGCAGTTACCTCCCTGCACAGATACGCACCATCTTT.

This chain connects TRBV11-2 to TRBJ2-2; D gene unclear. V was pared by 4 bases and J by 6 bases, with 9 bases between. The CDR3 sequence is 13 residues long. From germline, CDR1 is SGHAT and CDR2 FQNNGV. The CDR3 sequence is CASSYPGAGELFF. CDR3 DNA sequence: TGTGCCAGCAGCTATCCTGGAGCCGGGGAGCTGTTTTTT.

This clone was recorded only once. The chain carries TRBV2 and TRBJ1-5; D is unclear. Germline-derived CDR1 and CDR2 are SNHLY and FYNNEI. The CDR3 runs to 11 residues. Trimming pared 6 bases from V and 9 bases from J, leaving 9 bases between. CDR3 in amino acids: CASRSNGPQHF. In nucleotides, the CDR3 is TGTGCCAGCAGGTCCAATGGGCCCCAGCATTTT.

This clone was seen only a few times. The chain employs TRBV29-1 and TRBJ1-4, with 8 bases aligning to TRBD1. From germline, CDR1 is SQVTM and CDR2 ANQGSEA. The V segment lost 6 bases and the J segment 5 bases; nucleotides outside the gene matches: 5. CDR3 length: 13 amino acids. The CDR3 here is CSVRGTGNEKLFF. CDR3 bases: TGCAGCGTAAGGGGGACAGGCAATGAAAAACTGTTTTTT.

V is TRBV28 and J is TRBJ1-2, with D uncertain. The CDR3 totals 17 residues. The ends were cut back, 5 bases at V and 8 bases at J, with 27 bases in the middle. CDR1 is MDHEN and CDR2 is SYDVKM in the germline V gene. Written as DNA, the CDR3 is TGTGCCAGCAGTACGACTCCGGGTCAAGGTACCGCCGAGGGCTACACCTTC. Translating gives CASSTTPGQGTAEGYTF.

The chain combines TRBV5-1 with TRBJ1-2, with 8 bases matching TRBD1. Looked up from germline, CDR1 is SGHRS and CDR2 is YFSETQ. The V segment lost 4 bases and the J segment 6 bases; nucleotides outside the gene matches: 8. This CDR3 has 14 amino acids. CDR3 DNA: TGCGCCAGCAGCAGAATACAGGGGGGCCATGGCTACACCTTC. Its translation: CASSRIQGGHGYTF.

The CDR3 DNA sequence: TGTGCCAGCAGTTATGGGGGTACCCCCCTCCACTTT. Translated: CASSYGGTPLHF. The chain has TRBV3-1 (or the pseudogene TRBV3-2) and TRBJ1-6, with a possible D match to TRBD1 (5 bases). This CDR3 comprises 12 residues. Trimming cost V 6 bases and J 13 bases, with 13 bases left between them. Per the germline V gene, CDR1 is LGHDT and CDR2 is YNNKEL (reference sequence).

As for this clone: Distinct nucleotide sequences in the sample also encode this CDR3. The chain is built from TRBV3-1 (or the pseudogene TRBV3-2) and TRBJ2-6; unclear D gene. Per the germline V gene, CDR1 is LGHDT and CDR2 is YNNKEL (reference sequence). The CDR3 totals 15 residues. V was cut by 0 bases and J by 0 bases, with 3 bases left in between. This CDR3 reads CASSQDSSGANVLTF. The CDR3 nucleotides read TGTGCCAGCAGCCAAGATAGCTCTGGGGCCAACGTCCTGACTTTC.